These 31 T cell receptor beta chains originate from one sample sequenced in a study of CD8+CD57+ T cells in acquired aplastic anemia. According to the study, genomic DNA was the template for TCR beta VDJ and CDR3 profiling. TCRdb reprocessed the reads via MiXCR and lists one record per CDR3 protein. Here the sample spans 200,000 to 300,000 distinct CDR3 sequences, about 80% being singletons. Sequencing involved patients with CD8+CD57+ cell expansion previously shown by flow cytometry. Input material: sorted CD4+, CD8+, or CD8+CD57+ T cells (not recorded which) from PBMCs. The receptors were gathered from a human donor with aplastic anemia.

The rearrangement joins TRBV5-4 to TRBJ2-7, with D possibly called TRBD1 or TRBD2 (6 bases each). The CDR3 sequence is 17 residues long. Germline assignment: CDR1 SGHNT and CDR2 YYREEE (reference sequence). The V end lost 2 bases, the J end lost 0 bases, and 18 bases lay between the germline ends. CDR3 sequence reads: CASSFTTAGGTSYEQYV. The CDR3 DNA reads TGTGCCAGCAGCTTTACTACCGCCGGGGGCACCTCCTACGAGCAGTACGTC.

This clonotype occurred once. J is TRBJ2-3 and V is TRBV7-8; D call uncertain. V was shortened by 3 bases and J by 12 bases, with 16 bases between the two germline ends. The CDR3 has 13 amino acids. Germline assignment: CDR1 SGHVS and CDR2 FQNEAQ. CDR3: CASSFGRDETQYF. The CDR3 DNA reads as TGTGCCAGCAGCTTCGGGCGAGACGAGACACAGTATTTT.

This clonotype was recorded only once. The DNA of the CDR3 is TGTGCCAGCAGCTTTCGAAGCGAGGAAGGGACCCAGTACTTC. Amino acids: CASSFRSEEGTQYF. The V call is TRBV7-9, the J call TRBJ2-5; D is uncertain. Germline CDR1 SEHNR, CDR2 FQNEAQ (reference sequence). The CDR3 is 14 amino acids. V lost 3 bases, J lost 7 bases, and 15 bases lay in between.

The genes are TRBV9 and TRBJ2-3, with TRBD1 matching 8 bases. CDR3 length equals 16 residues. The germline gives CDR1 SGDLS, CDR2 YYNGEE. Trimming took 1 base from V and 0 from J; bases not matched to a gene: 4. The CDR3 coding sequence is TGTGCCAGCAGCGTAACAGGGGGACAGAGCACAGATACGCAGTATTTT. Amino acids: CASSVTGGQSTDTQYF.

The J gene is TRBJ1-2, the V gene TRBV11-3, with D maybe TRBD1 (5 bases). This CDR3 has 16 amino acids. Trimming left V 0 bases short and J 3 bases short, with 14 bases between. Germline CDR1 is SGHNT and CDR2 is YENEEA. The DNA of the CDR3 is TGTGCCAGCAGCTTAGATCACACAGGCTTGGACTATGGCTACACCTTC. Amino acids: CASSLDHTGLDYGYTF.

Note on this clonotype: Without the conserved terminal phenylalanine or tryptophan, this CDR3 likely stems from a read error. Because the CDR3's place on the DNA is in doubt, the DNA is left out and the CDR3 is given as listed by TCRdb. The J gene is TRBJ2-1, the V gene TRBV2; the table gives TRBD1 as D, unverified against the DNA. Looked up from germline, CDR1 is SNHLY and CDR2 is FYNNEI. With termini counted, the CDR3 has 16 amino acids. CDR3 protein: CASSDSGGIDNEQYFG.

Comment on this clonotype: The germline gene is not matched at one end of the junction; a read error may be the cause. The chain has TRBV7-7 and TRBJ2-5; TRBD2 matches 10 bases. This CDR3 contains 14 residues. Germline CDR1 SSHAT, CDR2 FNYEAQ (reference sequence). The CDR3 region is CASSPAGGEETQYF. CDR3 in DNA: TGTGCTAGCAGCCCAGCGGGGGGGGAAGAGACCCAGTACTTC.

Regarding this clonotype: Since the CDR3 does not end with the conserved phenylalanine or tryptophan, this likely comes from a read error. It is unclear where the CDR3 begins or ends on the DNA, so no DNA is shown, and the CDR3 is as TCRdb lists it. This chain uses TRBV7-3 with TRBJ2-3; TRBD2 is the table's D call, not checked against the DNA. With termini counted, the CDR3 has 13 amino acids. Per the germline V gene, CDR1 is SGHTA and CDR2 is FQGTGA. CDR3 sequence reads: CASGFAAIGSPLH.

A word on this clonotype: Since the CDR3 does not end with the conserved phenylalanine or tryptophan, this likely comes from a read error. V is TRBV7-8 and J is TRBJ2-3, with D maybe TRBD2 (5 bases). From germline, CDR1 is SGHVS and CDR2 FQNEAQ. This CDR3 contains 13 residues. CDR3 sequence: CASSLAPRDMQYL. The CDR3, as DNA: TGTGCCAGCAGCTTAGCGCCCCGGGATATGCAGTATTTG.

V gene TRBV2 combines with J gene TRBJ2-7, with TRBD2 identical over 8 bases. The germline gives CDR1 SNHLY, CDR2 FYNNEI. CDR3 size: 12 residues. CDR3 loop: CASSSGGNQQQV. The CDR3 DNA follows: TGTGCCAGCAGTTCGGGGGGGAACCAGCAGCAGGTC.

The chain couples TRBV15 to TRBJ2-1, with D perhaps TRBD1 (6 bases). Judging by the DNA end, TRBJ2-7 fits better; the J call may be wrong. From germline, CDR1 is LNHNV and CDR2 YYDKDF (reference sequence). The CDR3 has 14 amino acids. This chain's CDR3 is CASSYSLGAYEQYF. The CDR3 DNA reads TGTGCCAGCAGTTACTCGCTGGGGGCGTATGAGCAGTACTTC.

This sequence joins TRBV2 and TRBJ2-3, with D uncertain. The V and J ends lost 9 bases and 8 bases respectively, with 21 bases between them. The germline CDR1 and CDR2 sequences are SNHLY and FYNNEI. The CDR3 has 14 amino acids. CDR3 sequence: CASRKDIMNTTQYF. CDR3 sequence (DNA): TGTGCCAGTAGAAAAGACATAATGAACACTACGCAGTATTTT.

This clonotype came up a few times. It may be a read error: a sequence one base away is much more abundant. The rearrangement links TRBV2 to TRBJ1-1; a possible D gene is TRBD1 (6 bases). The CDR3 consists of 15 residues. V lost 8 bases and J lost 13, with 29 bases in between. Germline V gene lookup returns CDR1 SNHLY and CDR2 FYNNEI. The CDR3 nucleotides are TGTGCCAGCGGGGAGGGGGGCACAGATACGCAGTATTTTTTCTTT. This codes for CASGEGGTDTQYFFF.

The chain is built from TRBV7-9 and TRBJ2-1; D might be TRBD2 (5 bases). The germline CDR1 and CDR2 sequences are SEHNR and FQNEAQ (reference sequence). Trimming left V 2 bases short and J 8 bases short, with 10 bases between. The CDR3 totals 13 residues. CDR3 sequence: CASSLSSRDEQFF. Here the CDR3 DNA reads TGTGCCAGCAGCTTATCTAGCAGAGATGAGCAGTTCTTC.

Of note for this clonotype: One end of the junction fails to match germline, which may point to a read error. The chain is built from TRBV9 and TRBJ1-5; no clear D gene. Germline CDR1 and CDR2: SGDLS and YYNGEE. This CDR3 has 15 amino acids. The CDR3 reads CASSVGASRKQPQHF. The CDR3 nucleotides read TGTGCCAGCAGCGTAGGGGCCTCGAGAAAGCAGCCTCAGCATTTT.

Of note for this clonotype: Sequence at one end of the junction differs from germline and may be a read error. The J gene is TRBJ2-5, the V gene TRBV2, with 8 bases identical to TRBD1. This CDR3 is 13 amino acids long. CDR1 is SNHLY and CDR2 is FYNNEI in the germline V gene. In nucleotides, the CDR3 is TGTGCCAGCGGGGGCAGGGGGCAAGAGACCCAGTACTTT. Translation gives CASGGRGQETQYF.

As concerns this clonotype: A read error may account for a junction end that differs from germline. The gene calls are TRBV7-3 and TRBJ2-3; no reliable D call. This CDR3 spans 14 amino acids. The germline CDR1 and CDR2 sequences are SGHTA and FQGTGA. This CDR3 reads CASSSAGSHAAQDF. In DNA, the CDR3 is TGTGCCAGCAGCTCAGCAGGAAGTCACGCAGCCCAAGATTTT. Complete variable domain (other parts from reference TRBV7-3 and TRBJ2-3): GAGVSQTPSNKVTEKGKYVELRCDPISGHTALYWYRQSLGQGPEFLIYFQGTGAADDSGLPNDRFFAVRPEGSVSTLKIQRTERGDSAVYLCASSSAGSHAAQDFGPGTRLTVL.

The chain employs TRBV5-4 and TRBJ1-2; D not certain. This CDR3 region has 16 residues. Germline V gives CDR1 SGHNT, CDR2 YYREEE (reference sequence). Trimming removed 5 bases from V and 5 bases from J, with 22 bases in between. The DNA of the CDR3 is TGTGCCAGCAGACTGGAGAGTGACGGGCTCGTATATGGCTACACCTTC. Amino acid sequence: CASRLESDGLVYGYTF.

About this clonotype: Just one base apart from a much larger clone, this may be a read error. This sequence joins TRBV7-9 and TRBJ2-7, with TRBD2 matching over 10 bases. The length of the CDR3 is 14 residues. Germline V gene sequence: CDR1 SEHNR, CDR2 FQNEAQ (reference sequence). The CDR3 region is CASSLQRSGGGDEF. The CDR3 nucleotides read TGTGCCAGCAGCTTACAAAGAAGCGGGGGGGGCGATGAGTTC.

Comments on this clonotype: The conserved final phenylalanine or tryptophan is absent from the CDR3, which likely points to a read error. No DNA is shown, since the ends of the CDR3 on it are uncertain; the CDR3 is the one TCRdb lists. Here the CDR3 reads CASSQALAGGYTY. V gene TRBV7-8 combines with J gene TRBJ1-2. The germline gives CDR1 SGHVS, CDR2 FQNEAQ. With termini counted, the CDR3 has 13 amino acids.

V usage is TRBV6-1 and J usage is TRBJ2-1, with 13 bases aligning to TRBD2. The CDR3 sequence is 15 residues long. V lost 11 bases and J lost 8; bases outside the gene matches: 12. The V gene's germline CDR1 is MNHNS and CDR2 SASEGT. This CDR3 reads CAVQGLAGDSHEQFF. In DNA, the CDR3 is TGTGCCGTTCAAGGACTAGCGGGAGATTCACATGAGCAGTTCTTC.

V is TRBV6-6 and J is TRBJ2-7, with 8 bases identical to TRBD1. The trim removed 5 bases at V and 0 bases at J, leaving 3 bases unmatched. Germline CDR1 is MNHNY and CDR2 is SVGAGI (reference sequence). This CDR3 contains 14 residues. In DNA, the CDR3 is TGTGCCAGCAGTGAAACAGGGGGCTCCTACGAGCAGTACTTC. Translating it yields CASSETGGSYEQYF.

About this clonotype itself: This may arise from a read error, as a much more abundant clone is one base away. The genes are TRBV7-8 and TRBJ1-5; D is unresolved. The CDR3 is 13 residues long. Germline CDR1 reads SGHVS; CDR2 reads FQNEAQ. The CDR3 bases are TGTGCCAGCAGCTTAGATGGAGCCGAGCAGTACGTCTGG. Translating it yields CASSLDGAEQYVW.

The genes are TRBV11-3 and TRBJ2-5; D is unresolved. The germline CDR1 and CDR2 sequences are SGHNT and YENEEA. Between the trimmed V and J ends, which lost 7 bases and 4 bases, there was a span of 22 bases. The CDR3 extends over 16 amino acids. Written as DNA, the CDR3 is TGTGCCAGCAACCTAGGTCCTACAGCTACCGGAGAGACCCAGTACTTC. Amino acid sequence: CASNLGPTATGETQYF.

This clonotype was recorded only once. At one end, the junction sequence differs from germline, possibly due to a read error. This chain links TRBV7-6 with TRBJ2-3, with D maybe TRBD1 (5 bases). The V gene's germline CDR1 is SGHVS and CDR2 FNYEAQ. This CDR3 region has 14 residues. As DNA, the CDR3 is TGTGCCAGCAGCTTAGCGGGGCGGCATGCTAGGCCAGATTTT. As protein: CASSLAGRHARPDF.

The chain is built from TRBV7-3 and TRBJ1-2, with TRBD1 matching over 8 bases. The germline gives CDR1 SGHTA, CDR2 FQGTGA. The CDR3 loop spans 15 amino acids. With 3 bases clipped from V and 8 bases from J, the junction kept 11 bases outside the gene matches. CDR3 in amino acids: CASSLTGAANEGYTF. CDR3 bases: TGTGCCAGCAGCTTGACAGGGGCAGCCAACGAAGGCTACACCTTC.

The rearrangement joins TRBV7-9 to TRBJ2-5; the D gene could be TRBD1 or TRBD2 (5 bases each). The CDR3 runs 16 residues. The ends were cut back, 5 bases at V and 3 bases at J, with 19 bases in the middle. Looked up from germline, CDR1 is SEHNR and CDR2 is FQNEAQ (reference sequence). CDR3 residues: CASSGMVRDAKETQYF. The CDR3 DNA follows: TGTGCCAGCAGCGGAATGGTGAGGGACGCTAAAGAGACCCAGTACTTC.

The chain's CDR3 is CASSLASRGGDTQYF. The CDR3 region has the DNA TGTGCCAGCAGCTTGGCGAGCAGGGGCGGAGACACGCAGTATTTT. The J gene is TRBJ2-3, the V gene TRBV7-9, with D tentatively TRBD1 (6 bases). V lost 3 bases and J 9 bases, leaving 19 bases between the germline ends. This CDR3 has 15 amino acids. Germline V gene lookup returns CDR1 SEHNR and CDR2 FQNEAQ (reference sequence).

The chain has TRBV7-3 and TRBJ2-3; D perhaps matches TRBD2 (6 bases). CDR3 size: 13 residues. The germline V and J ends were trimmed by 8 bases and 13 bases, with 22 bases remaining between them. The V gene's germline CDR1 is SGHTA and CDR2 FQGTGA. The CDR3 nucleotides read TGTGCCAGCGGGTACGGGGGAGGAGACACTAAGTATTTT. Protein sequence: CASGYGGGDTKYF.

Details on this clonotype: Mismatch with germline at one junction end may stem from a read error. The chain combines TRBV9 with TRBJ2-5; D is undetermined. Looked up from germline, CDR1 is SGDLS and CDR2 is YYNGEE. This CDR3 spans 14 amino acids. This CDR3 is CATSRGIEDETQYF. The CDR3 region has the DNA TGTGCCACCAGCAGAGGCATAGAGGACGAGACCCAGTACTTC.

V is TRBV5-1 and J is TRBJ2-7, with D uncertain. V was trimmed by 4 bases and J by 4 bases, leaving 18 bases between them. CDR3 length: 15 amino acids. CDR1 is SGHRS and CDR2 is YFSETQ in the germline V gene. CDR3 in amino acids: CASSDYSINTYEQYF. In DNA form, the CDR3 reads TGCGCCAGCAGCGATTACAGCATCAACACTTACGAGCAGTACTTC. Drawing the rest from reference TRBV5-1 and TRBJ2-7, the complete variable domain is KAGVTQTPRYLIKTRGQQVTLSCSPISGHRSVSWYQQTPGQGLQFLFEYFSETQRNKGNFPGRFSGRQFSNSRSEMNVSTLELGDSALYLCASSDYSINTYEQYFGPGTRLTVT.